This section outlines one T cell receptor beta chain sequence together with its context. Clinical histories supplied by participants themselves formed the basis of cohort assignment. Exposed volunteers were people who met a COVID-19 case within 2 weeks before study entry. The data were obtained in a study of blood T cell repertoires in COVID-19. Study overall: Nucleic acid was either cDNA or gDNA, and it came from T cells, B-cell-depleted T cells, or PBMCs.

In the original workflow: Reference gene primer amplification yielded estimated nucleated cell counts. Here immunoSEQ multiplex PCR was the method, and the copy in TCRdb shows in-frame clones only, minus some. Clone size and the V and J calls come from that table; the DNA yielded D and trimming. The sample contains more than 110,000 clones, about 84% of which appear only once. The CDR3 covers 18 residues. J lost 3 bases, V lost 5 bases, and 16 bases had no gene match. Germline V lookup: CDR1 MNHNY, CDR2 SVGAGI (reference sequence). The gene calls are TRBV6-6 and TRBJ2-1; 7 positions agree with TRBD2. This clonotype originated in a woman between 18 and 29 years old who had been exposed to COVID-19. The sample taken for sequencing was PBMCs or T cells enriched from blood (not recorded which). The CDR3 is CASSRTSPPAGFYNEQFF. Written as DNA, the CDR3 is TGTGCCAGCAGTCGTACCTCCCCCCCAGCGGGGTTCTACAATGAGCAGTTCTTC.